This passage covers 3 T cell receptor beta chains from one sample sequenced in a study of blood T cell repertoires in COVID-19. The assay was immunoSEQ multiplex PCR, and TCRdb's table has in-frame clones only and misses some. The table includes about 430,000 clones, about 88% detected once. Specimen: PBMCs or T cells enriched from blood (not recorded which). The receptors come from a woman aged 18-29 years who had been exposed to COVID-19.

V gene TRBV6-5 combines with J gene TRBJ2-3; 8 bases match TRBD1. Germline V gene sequence: CDR1 MNHEY, CDR2 SVGAGI. The CDR3 spans 15 residues. The V gene end was trimmed by 2 bases and the J gene end by 2 bases; junction bases not matched to a gene: 3. CDR3 residues: CASSYGGQVTDTQYF. DNA for the CDR3: TGTGCCAGCAGTTACGGGGGACAGGTCACAGATACGCAGTATTTT.

This rearrangement joins TRBV7-2 to TRBJ2-2, with TRBD1 identical over 11 bases. This CDR3 is 15 amino acids long. Per germline, CDR1 SGHTA and CDR2 FQGNSA. V lost 4 bases and J lost 7; bases outside the gene matches: 5. The CDR3 loop is CASSSGTGGIGELFF. The CDR3 DNA follows: TGTGCCAGCAGCTCCGGGACAGGGGGTATCGGGGAGCTGTTTTTT.

The chain carries TRBV9 and TRBJ2-7, with 8 nucleotides matching TRBD1. This CDR3 comprises 15 residues. V lost 0 bases to trimming and J lost 2 bases; unmatched junction nucleotides: 4. Germline V gene lookup returns CDR1 SGDLS and CDR2 YYNGEE. This chain's CDR3 is CASSVGADRAYEQYF. CDR3 nucleotide sequence: TGTGCCAGCAGCGTAGGGGCGGACAGGGCCTACGAGCAGTACTTC.